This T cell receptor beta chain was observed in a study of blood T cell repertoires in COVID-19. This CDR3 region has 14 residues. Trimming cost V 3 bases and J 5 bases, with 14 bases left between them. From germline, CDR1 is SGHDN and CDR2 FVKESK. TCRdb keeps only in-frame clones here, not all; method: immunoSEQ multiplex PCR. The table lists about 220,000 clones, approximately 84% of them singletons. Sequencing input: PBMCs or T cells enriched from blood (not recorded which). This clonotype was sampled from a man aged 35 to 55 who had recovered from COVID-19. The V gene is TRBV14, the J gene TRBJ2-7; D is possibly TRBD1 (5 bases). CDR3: CASSHWSGPNEQYF. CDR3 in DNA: TGTGCCAGCAGCCACTGGTCAGGGCCCAACGAGCAGTACTTC.